The T cell receptor (beta chain) under discussion was sequenced for a study of shared clonotypes between healthy human individuals. Germline-derived CDR1 and CDR2 are GTSNPN and SVGIG (reference sequence). Deletions cut 3 bases from V and 4 bases from J, with 22 bases between. The CDR3 contains 17 residues. This clone was seen just once. What it binds is not known. TCRdb's table, derived via immunoSEQ multiplex PCR, lists solely in-frame clones and lacks some. The table shows millions of clones, with 85% to 95% occurring only once. General study findings and limits: About 5% of naive CD4 clonotypes were shared across four donors. Compared with clonotypes that all four donors shared, non-shared clonotypes had lower generation probabilities. Sequencing depth was expected to affect clonotype sharing among donors.

The receptor was isolated from a man between 18 and 29 years old in good health. The specimen sequenced was naive CD4+ T cells sorted from blood. Documented subset: CD45RA+ positively selected. The gene calls are TRBV30 and TRBJ2-1; D is possibly TRBD2 (6 bases). The CDR3 nucleotides are TGTGCCTGGAGCATTAGAATACTAGCCCCGACTTACAATGAGCAGTTCTTC. Amino acid sequence: CAWSIRILAPTYNEQFF. The variable domain in full, completed from reference TRBV30 and TRBJ2-1, reads SQTIHQWPATLVQPVGSPLSLECTVEGTSNPNLYWYRQAAGRGLQLLFYSVGIGQISSEVPQNLSASRPQDRQFILSSKKLLLSDSGFYLCAWSIRILAPTYNEQFFGPGTRLTVL.